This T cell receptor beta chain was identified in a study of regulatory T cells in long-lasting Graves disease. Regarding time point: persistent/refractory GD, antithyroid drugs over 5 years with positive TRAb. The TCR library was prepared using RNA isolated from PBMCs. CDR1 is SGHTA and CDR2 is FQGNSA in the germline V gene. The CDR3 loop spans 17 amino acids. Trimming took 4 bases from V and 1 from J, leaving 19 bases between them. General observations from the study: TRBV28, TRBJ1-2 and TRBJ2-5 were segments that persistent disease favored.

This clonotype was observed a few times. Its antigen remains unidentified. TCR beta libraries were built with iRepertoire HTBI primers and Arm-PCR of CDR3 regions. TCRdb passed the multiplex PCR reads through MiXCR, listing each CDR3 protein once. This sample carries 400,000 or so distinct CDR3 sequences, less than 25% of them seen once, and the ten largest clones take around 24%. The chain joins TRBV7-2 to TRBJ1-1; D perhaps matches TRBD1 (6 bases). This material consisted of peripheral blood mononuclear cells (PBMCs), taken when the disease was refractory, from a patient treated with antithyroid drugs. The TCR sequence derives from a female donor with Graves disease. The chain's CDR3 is CASSSHSGGLANTEAFF. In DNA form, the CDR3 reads TGTGCCAGCAGCTCGCATTCGGGGGGCCTGGCGAACACTGAAGCTTTCTTT. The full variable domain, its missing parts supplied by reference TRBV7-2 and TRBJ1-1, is GAGVSQSPSNKVTEKGKDVELRCDPISGHTALYWYRQSLGQGLEFLIYFQGNSAPDKSGLPSDRFSAERTGGSVSTLTIQRTQQEDSAVYLCASSSHSGGLANTEAFFGQGTRLTVV.